Below are 10 T cell receptor beta chains sequenced from a single sample in a study of pediatric ulcerative colitis. The assay was immunoSEQ multiplex PCR, and TCRdb's table has in-frame clones only and misses some. The sample lists tens of thousands of clones; about four fifths were seen once. The rectum was sampled with one to two pinch biopsies at colonoscopy. Sequencing used gut tissue. The receptor source for this set is a girl between 5 and 17 years old with moderate ulcerative colitis.

V is TRBV4-3 and J is TRBJ2-6; D is ambiguous. V gave up 3 bases and J gave up 2 bases, with 5 bases separating them. Looked up from germline, CDR1 is LGHNA and CDR2 is YSLEER. The CDR3 extends over 14 amino acids. CDR3 protein: CASSQVPGANVLTF. Here the CDR3 DNA reads TGCGCCAGCAGCCAGGTCCCTGGGGCCAACGTCCTGACTTTC.

A remark on this clone: The same CDR3 arises from other DNA sequences in this sample as well. This chain links TRBV7-2 with TRBJ1-2, with D tentatively TRBD1 (5 bases). V lost 5 bases and J 1 base, leaving 8 bases between the germline ends. This CDR3 has 13 residues. Germline-derived CDR1 and CDR2 are SGHTA and FQGNSA. CDR3 coding DNA: TGTGCCAGCAGCACCAGGGTTAACTATGGCTACACCTTC. Its protein product is CASSTRVNYGYTF.

This clone has more than one count but fewer than ten. The chain combines TRBV6-1 with TRBJ2-7; no firm D call. This CDR3 contains 15 residues. Germline V gene data show CDR1 as MNHNS and CDR2 as SASEGT. Trimming left V 3 bases short and J 2 bases short, with 14 bases between. The CDR3 spells CASSEFLTVAYEQYF. In DNA, the CDR3 is TGTGCCAGCAGTGAGTTTTTGACCGTGGCCTACGAGCAGTACTTC.

The chain joins TRBV7-9 to TRBJ2-5; 13 bases match TRBD2. V shed 4 bases and J 7 bases; nucleotides not matched to a gene: 12. Germline V gene lookup returns CDR1 SEHNR and CDR2 FQNEAQ (reference sequence). The CDR3 extends over 17 amino acids. CDR3 DNA sequence: TGTGCCAGCAGCTCCCCGAGGACTAGCGGGGGCCCTCCGACCCAGTACTTC. This encodes CASSSPRTSGGPPTQYF.

This clone came up once. The V gene is TRBV5-1, the J gene TRBJ1-2; 11 positions match TRBD1. From germline, CDR1 is SGHRS and CDR2 YFSETQ. V shed 7 bases, J shed 7 bases, and the junction held 12 bases outside the gene matches. The CDR3 consists of 15 residues. This CDR3 is CASVERPGQGGGYTF. The CDR3 nucleotides read TGCGCCAGCGTCGAACGTCCGGGACAGGGGGGTGGCTACACCTTC.

The V call is TRBV6-5, the J call TRBJ2-7; D ambiguous. V was cut by 9 bases and J by 4 bases, with 13 bases left in between. The germline CDR1 and CDR2 sequences are MNHEY and SVGAGI. There are 12 residues in the CDR3. CDR3 in amino acids: CARAPRFYEQYF. CDR3 nucleotide sequence: TGTGCCAGAGCACCCCGTTTTTACGAGCAGTACTTC.

This clone has only a few counts. The gene calls are TRBV18 and TRBJ1-5; TRBD1 matches 7 bases. This CDR3 is 14 amino acids long. The junction had 4 bases not matched to a gene; V was cut back by 8 bases and J by 0 bases. Germline CDR1 and CDR2: KGHSH and LQKENI. The CDR3 bases are TGTGCCAGCACAGGGGATTATAGCAATCAGCCCCAGCATTTT. Translated, it gives CASTGDYSNQPQHF.

V and J are TRBV7-8 and TRBJ1-5; tentatively, D is TRBD1 (6 bases). Trimming left V 5 bases short and J 2 bases short, with 16 bases between. CDR3 size: 16 residues. Looked up from germline, CDR1 is SGHVS and CDR2 is FQNEAQ. The CDR3 here is CASSKRSRGGNQPQHF. The CDR3 region has the DNA TGTGCCAGCAGCAAGCGGAGCAGGGGTGGCAATCAGCCCCAGCATTTT.

This clone showed up just once. J is TRBJ1-1 and V is TRBV28, with 8 bases that match TRBD1. The junction had 9 bases not matched to a gene; V was cut back by 1 base and J by 2 bases. This CDR3 spans 17 amino acids. Germline loops: CDR1 MDHEN, CDR2 SYDVKM. The CDR3 protein is CASSLLGQAIVNTEAFF. For the CDR3, the DNA is TGTGCCAGCAGTTTATTGGGACAGGCAATTGTAAACACTGAAGCTTTCTTT.

This chain uses TRBV11-2 with TRBJ1-1, with 8 nucleotides matching TRBD1. This CDR3 has 15 amino acids. Germline V gene sequence: CDR1 SGHAT, CDR2 FQNNGV. The V and J ends lost 5 bases and 4 bases, in that order; junction bases with no gene match: 9. The CDR3 here is CASSVRTGTGTEAFF. DNA of the CDR3: TGTGCCAGCAGCGTACGGACAGGGACGGGCACTGAAGCTTTCTTT.